The entry below describes one T cell receptor (beta chain). J gave up 1 base and V 11 bases, and 6 bases lay outside the gene matches. Germline V gene lookup returns CDR1 KGHDR and CDR2 SFDVKD. The CDR3 is 14 amino acids. Only patients with CD8+CD57+ cell expansion on flow cytometry were chosen for sequencing. The data are from a study of CD8+CD57+ T cells in acquired aplastic anemia. Genomic DNA templated the TCR beta VDJ and CDR3 profiling. TCRdb re-analysed the reads in MiXCR, keeping a single row per CDR3 protein. The data hold some 150,000 distinct CDR3 sequences, with roughly 54% observed a single time.

The chain is built from TRBV24-1 and TRBJ2-3; 9 bases agree with TRBD2. Sequenced input: sorted CD4+, CD8+, or CD8+CD57+ T cells (not recorded which) from PBMCs. This receptor was obtained from a human donor with aplastic anemia. CDR3 bases: TGTGCCAGCAGACTAGCGGTTCGCACAGATACGCAGTATTTT. Amino acid sequence: CASRLAVRTDTQYF.